This T cell receptor (beta chain) was sequenced during a study of shared clonotypes between healthy human individuals (dated by TCRdb to between 2020 and 2021). For the study in its entirety: The cohort included three men and two women between 18 and 49 years of age. For each donor, three plates each were used for CD4 naive and CD4 memory, two plates were used for CD8 naive, and one plate was used for CD8 memory. To estimate repertoire size and how much clonotype sharing occurs between individuals, the study deeply sequenced the blood TCR repertoires of about 5 healthy adults. To increase sequencing depth and limit assay-specific biases, different laboratories used diverse techniques to prepare libraries and sequence TCR repertoires. Each donor's leukapheresis produced roughly between roughly 0.94 and 9.5 billion PBMCs.

Study-wide findings and limitations: When several donors were compared, the shared fraction of clonotypes was 5% to 6.5% for naive CD4, over 3% for naive CD8, 2.3% for memory CD4, and under 0.5% for memory CD8. Larger estimated clonotype richness was generally found for naive subsets than for memory subsets. Because the study included only a small number of donors, the genetic and exposure-history diversity represented was limited. Based on pairwise subsampling, the degree of clonotype sharing among donors was expected to be affected by sequencing depth. Only blood was sampled, and tissue TCR repertoires likely differ from those in blood. Compared with non-shared clonotypes, clonotypes shared by all four sorted-subset donors had higher generation probabilities. Rarefaction of sorted-subset datasets indicated incomplete sequencing despite the large sequencing depth.

From the germline V gene, CDR1 is SGDLS and CDR2 is YYNGEE. Including cysteine and phenylalanine, the CDR3 has 13 amino acids. Only the CDR3 DNA stays, 39 bases, in frame from base 1. The junction carries 7 bases between V and J, which are trimmed by 0 bases and 3 bases respectively. Using the deep immunoSEQ assay, multiplex PCR amplified TCR CDR3 regions from genomic DNA. Genomic DNA extracted from each cell subset was distributed evenly over all wells of several immunoSEQ 96-well plates, and each plate served as one replicate. For sorted subsets, 200 to 250 ng of genomic DNA, equivalent to roughly 30,000 T cell genomes, went into each replicate PCR. The purified libraries were quantified using a Qubit 3.0 fluorometer, sized with a Bioanalyzer 2100, and then quantified again using the KAPA Library Quantification kit. Every immunoSEQ 96-well plate was sequenced on a dedicated single-read 150-cycle Illumina NextSeq 550 flow cell. As for the authors' bioinformatics: Because the immunoSEQ output included only junctional sequences and no quality scores, the filtering could not be the same as the filtering used for full-length reads. To assign V/J genes and CDR3, sequences were annotated using PyIR, a Python wrapper for IgBLAST v1.9, with IMGT germline references. Reads with weak V/J assignments (E-value above 1e-6), missing CDR3, stop codons, out-of-frame junctions, or ambiguous translated residues were removed. V3J clonotypes were defined as sequences sharing the same inferred V gene, J gene, and CDR3 amino acid sequence. The percentage overlap between two repertoires was calculated by dividing the number of shared unique clonotypes by the size of the smaller repertoire. RTK rarefaction, the Chao1 estimator, and Recon v2.1 estimates of unobserved clonotypes were used to assess repertoire richness. Generation probabilities were computed with OLGA for all TCRbeta clonotypes obtained by the gDNA method from several donors. TCRdb re-hosts the immuneACCESS table, in-frame sequences only. Its copies lack some clones; in the studies checked, an unresolved V gene accounts for under half of them, and the cause for the rest is not known. V and J calls and clone size follow that table, whereas D and trimming were derived from the DNA. The sample profile shows 1.5 million to 2.5 million clones; over 85% of them were found once. The ten largest clones add up to 1.2% of the sample.

For the CD8 naive samples, CD45RO-negative cells were positively selected for CCR7, yielding a CD45RA+CCR7+ population from which TemRA cells were excluded. Healthy HIV-negative adults with no recently reported acute infections or vaccinations were included as donors. Only Caucasian adults living in Nashville, Tennessee, USA were represented among the donors. Blood was obtained by leukapheresis, after which PBMCs were separated by Ficoll-Histopaque density gradient centrifugation and cryopreserved in liquid nitrogen vapor phase. Purity and quantity of every magnetically sorted T cell population were checked by analytical flow cytometry. Each sorted fraction had its genomic DNA isolated and then quantified by UV absorbance on a Nanodrop 2000c. Turning to this clone: The antigen it recognizes is unknown. Base qualities were left out, and no much larger clone turns up one base away. Other DNA variants within this sample encode the same CDR3.

Sequences were obtained from naive CD8+ T cells sorted from blood. The cell subset or site label, read with the paper, signifies: CD45RA+CCR7+. This sequence originates from a man younger than 35 in good health. The rearranged segments are TRBV9 and TRBJ2-7; matching of 5 bases hints at TRBD1 as the D gene. CDR3 sequence: CASSVGQSYEQYF. At the DNA level, the sequence is TGTGCCAGCAGCGTAGGACAGAGCTACGAGCAGTACTTC. With the portions outside the CDR3 filled from the reference TRBV9 and TRBJ2-7 genes, the complete variable region becomes DSGVTQTPKHLITATGQRVTLRCSPRSGDLSVYWYQQSLDQGLQFLIQYYNGEERAKGNILERFSAQQFPDLHSELNLSSLELGDSALYFCASSVGQSYEQYFGPGTRLTVT.